This TCR beta chain was recorded in a study of blood T cell repertoires in COVID-19. Looking at the study overall: Some COVID-19 samples were acute and others convalescent; all came from the United States, Italy and Spain. T cells, B-cell-depleted T cells, or PBMCs supplied cDNA or gDNA.

Source study methods: Scientists estimated how many nucleated cells there were by amplifying reference gene primers. Only in-frame clones appear in the TCRdb table, and some are missing; sequencing was by immunoSEQ multiplex PCR. V, J and clone size reflect that table, while D and trimming were determined from the DNA. The table shows 110,000 or so clones, with about 80% occurring only once. Trimming shortened V by 8 bases and J by 0 bases, and 6 bases separated the two germline ends. Germline CDR1 LNHDA, CDR2 SQIVND (reference sequence). This CDR3 has 12 amino acids. The V call is TRBV19, the J call TRBJ2-3; D not resolved. The TCR comes from a man between 70 and 80 years old with acute or convalescent COVID-19. What was sequenced was peripheral blood. For the CDR3, the DNA is TGTGCCAGTTCTTTGAGCACAGATACGCAGTATTTT. It yields the protein CASSLSTDTQYF.